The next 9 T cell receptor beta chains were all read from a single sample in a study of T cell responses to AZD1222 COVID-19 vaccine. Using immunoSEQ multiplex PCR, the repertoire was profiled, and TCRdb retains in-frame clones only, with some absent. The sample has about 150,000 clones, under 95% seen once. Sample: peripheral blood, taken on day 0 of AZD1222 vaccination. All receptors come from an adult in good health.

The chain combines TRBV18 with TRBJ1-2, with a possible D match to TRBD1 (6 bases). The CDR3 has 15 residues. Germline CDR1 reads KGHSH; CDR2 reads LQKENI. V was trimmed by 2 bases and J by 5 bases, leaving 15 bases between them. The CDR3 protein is CASSPAQGREYGYTF. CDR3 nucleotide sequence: TGTGCCAGCTCACCAGCACAGGGAAGGGAATATGGCTACACCTTC.

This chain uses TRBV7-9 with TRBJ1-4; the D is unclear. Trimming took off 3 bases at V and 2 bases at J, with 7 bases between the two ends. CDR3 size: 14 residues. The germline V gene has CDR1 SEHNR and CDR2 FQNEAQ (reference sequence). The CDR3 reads CASSLGTTNEKLFF. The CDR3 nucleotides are TGTGCCAGCAGCTTGGGCACCACTAATGAAAAACTGTTTTTT.

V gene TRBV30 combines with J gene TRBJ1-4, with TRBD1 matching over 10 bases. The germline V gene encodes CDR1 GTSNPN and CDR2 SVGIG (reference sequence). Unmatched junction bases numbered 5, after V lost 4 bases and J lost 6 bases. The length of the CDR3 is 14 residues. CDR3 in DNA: TGTGCCTGGAAGACCGGGACAGGGGATGAAAAACTGTTTTTT. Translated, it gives CAWKTGTGDEKLFF.

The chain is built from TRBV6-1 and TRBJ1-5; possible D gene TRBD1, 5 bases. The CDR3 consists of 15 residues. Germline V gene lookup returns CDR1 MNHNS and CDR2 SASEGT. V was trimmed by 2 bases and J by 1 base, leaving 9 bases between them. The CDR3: CASSEWKGSNQPQHF. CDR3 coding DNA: TGTGCCAGCAGTGAATGGAAGGGGAGCAATCAGCCCCAGCATTTT.

This CDR3 reads CASSPPSGEQETQYF. The DNA for the CDR3 is TGTGCCAGCAGCCCCCCCAGCGGGGAACAAGAGACCCAGTACTTC. This rearrangement joins TRBV5-4 to TRBJ2-5, with 7 positions matching TRBD2. In germline, CDR1 is SGHNT, CDR2 YYREEE (reference sequence). The CDR3 contains 15 residues. Unmatched junction bases numbered 8, after V lost 4 bases and J lost 2 bases.

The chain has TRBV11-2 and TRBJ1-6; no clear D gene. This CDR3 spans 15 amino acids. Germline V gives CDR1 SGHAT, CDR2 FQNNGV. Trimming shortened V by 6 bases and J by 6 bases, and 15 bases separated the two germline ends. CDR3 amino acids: CASRVPGRFNSPLHF. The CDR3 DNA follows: TGTGCCAGCAGGGTCCCGGGCCGATTTAATTCACCCCTCCACTTT.

CDR3 in DNA: TGTGCCTGGATACGGGGTACTGAAGCTTTCTTT. Translated: CAWIRGTEAFF. The rearrangement joins TRBV30 to TRBJ1-1, with no clear D. The CDR3 has 11 amino acids. Germline lookup yields CDR1 GTSNPN and CDR2 SVGIG (reference sequence). V lost 4 bases, J lost 5 bases, and 8 bases lay in between.

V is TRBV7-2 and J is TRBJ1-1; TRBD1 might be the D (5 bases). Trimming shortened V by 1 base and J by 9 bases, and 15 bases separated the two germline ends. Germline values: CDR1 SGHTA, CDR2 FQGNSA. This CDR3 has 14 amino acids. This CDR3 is CASSLVWDGAQAFF. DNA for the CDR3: TGTGCCAGCAGCTTAGTCTGGGACGGAGCCCAAGCTTTCTTT.

For the CDR3, the DNA is TGTGCCAGCAGTTTTCCGGGACAGGGGAATTCACCCCTCCACTTT. This encodes CASSFPGQGNSPLHF. V is TRBV28 and J is TRBJ1-6, with 10 bases that match TRBD1. The germline V gene has CDR1 MDHEN and CDR2 SYDVKM. This CDR3 comprises 15 residues. With V trimmed by 3 bases and J by 7 bases, 3 bases remained unmatched.